Listed below are T cell receptor beta chains from one sample, sequenced in a study of T cell responses to AZD1222 COVID-19 vaccine. Clones were read by immunoSEQ multiplex PCR, and TCRdb kept only the in-frame ones, dropping some. The sample holds 50,000 to 65,000 clones, 85% to 90% seen once. The specimen comprised peripheral blood, sampled on day 0 of AZD1222 vaccination. Receptors were obtained from an adult in good health. Each CDR3 is given with its conserved first and last residue.

j_call: TRBJ2-5
v_call: TRBV5-1
cdr3_aa: CASSLVATPYQETQYF

j_call: TRBJ2-5
v_call: TRBV7-2
cdr3_aa: CASSLALSQETQYF

j_call: TRBJ1-1
v_call: TRBV5-4
cdr3_aa: CASSLAAGQPNTEAFF

j_call: TRBJ1-3
v_call: TRBV6-5
cdr3_aa: CASSLTGLSGNTIYF

j_call: TRBJ2-7
v_call: TRBV30
cdr3_aa: CAWSSGLAGGSEQYF

j_call: TRBJ2-2
v_call: TRBV11-3
cdr3_aa: CASSLEDPAINTGELFF

j_call: TRBJ2-7
v_call: TRBV9
cdr3_aa: CASSAPTRRARTGEQYF

j_call: TRBJ2-3
v_call: TRBV3-1/TRBV3-2
cdr3_aa: CASSQDPAGTTDTQYF

j_call: TRBJ1-2
v_call: TRBV12-3/TRBV12-4
cdr3_aa: CASSQTGGGYTF

j_call: TRBJ1-5
v_call: TRBV29-1
cdr3_aa: CSVLIGVNQPQHF

j_call: TRBJ1-4
v_call: TRBV7-9
cdr3_aa: CASSPGPGRNEKLFF

j_call: TRBJ1-2
v_call: TRBV19
cdr3_aa: CASSLQGNPNYGYTF

j_call: TRBJ1-3
v_call: TRBV5-1
cdr3_aa: CASSFQGLRGSGNTIYF

j_call: TRBJ1-1
v_call: TRBV12-3/TRBV12-4
cdr3_aa: CASSRQENTEAFF

j_call: TRBJ1-1
v_call: TRBV11-3
cdr3_aa: CASSFSGNTEAFF

j_call: TRBJ1-4
v_call: TRBV10-3
cdr3_aa: CAISESEGLNEKLFF

j_call: TRBJ1-4
v_call: TRBV18
cdr3_aa: CASSPQSATNEKLFF

j_call: TRBJ1-5
v_call: TRBV10-3
cdr3_aa: CAISESGSNQPQHF

j_call: TRBJ1-2
v_call: TRBV27
cdr3_aa: CASSQWAGTYGYTF

j_call: TRBJ1-6
v_call: TRBV5-1
cdr3_aa: CASSLGGGQPLHF

j_call: TRBJ2-1
v_call: TRBV7-3
cdr3_aa: CASSLSSGGPNEQFF

j_call: TRBJ1-6
v_call: TRBV5-1
cdr3_aa: CASSLDGTANSPLHF

j_call: TRBJ1-2
v_call: TRBV3-1/TRBV3-2
cdr3_aa: CASSHKGAGGYTF

j_call: TRBJ1-1
v_call: TRBV20-1
cdr3_aa: CSARENTEAFF

j_call: TRBJ1-2
v_call: TRBV5-4
cdr3_aa: CASSILDRGLYGYTF

j_call: TRBJ2-7
v_call: TRBV18
cdr3_aa: CASSPEDRAKSYEQYF

j_call: TRBJ1-2
v_call: TRBV20-1
cdr3_aa: CSASGRGPNYGYTF

j_call: TRBJ1-6
v_call: TRBV19
cdr3_aa: CASSIVGGLNSPLHF

j_call: TRBJ1-1
v_call: TRBV29-1
cdr3_aa: CSADRGRNTEAFF

j_call: TRBJ2-7
v_call: TRBV5-6
cdr3_aa: CASSPGTARLYEQYF

j_call: TRBJ2-3
v_call: TRBV5-1
cdr3_aa: CASSPGTGGFTDTQYF

j_call: TRBJ1-1
v_call: TRBV11-2
cdr3_aa: CASSLAGGRNTEAFF

j_call: TRBJ2-1
v_call: TRBV9
cdr3_aa: CASSRTALGGTYNEQFF

j_call: TRBJ2-1
v_call: TRBV5-1
cdr3_aa: CASSLFFRGDNEQFF

j_call: TRBJ1-4
v_call: TRBV11-1
cdr3_aa: CASSSHDGTAYEKLFF

j_call: TRBJ1-6
v_call: TRBV7-9
cdr3_aa: CASSLGPRNSPLHF

j_call: TRBJ1-6
v_call: TRBV2
cdr3_aa: CASRENGQPNSPLHF

j_call: TRBJ1-4
v_call: TRBV19
cdr3_aa: CASSGGQGVMAEKLFF

j_call: TRBJ1-6
v_call: TRBV6-2/TRBV6-3
cdr3_aa: CASSSGQGLDSPLHF

j_call: TRBJ2-1
v_call: TRBV2
cdr3_aa: CASSEAGLETNEQFF

j_call: TRBJ2-5
v_call: TRBV6-5
cdr3_aa: CASSSKGTSSGTQYF

j_call: TRBJ2-2
v_call: TRBV10-2
cdr3_aa: CASSAGGGTGELFF

j_call: TRBJ1-4
v_call: TRBV6-5
cdr3_aa: CASIDQGSEKLFF

j_call: TRBJ2-5
v_call: TRBV11-2
cdr3_aa: CASSLDGGAGETQYF

j_call: TRBJ2-5
v_call: TRBV3-1/TRBV3-2
cdr3_aa: CASSQDMASGGAGETQYF

j_call: TRBJ1-5
v_call: TRBV4-1
cdr3_aa: CASSQGGRGGGGNQPQHF

j_call: TRBJ2-1
v_call: TRBV5-1
cdr3_aa: CASSPGTGGNEQFF